The 17 T cell receptor beta chains given below trace back to one sample, sequenced in a study of neoadjuvant anti-PD-1 for oral cavity cancer. This table comes from immunoSEQ multiplex PCR, and its TCRdb copy is limited to in-frame clones, with some not included. The profile covers more than 9,500 clones, with roughly 60% appearing a single time and 9% to 15% taken by the ten largest. Sequences were derived from tumor tissue, sampled before nivolumab (anti-PD-1) treatment. The origin of the receptors is a person between 35 and 79 years old with oral cavity squamous cell carcinoma.

J is TRBJ2-1 and V is TRBV29-1, with 9 bases that match TRBD2. This CDR3 contains 15 residues. Looked up from germline, CDR1 is SQVTM and CDR2 is ANQGSEA. V was clipped by 4 bases and J by 2 bases; unmatched bases: 6. CDR3 in DNA: TGCAGCGTTGGTGTCTTAGCGGGAGCCTACAATGAGCAGTTCTTC. It encodes CSVGVLAGAYNEQFF.

The V call is TRBV5-1, the J call TRBJ1-1; D is ambiguous. CDR1 is SGHRS, CDR2 YFSETQ, per germline. The CDR3 runs 15 residues. Trimming removed 4 bases at V and 0 bases at J, with 13 bases between. This CDR3 reads CASSPTPEMNTEAFF. The CDR3 DNA follows: TGCGCCAGCAGCCCTACGCCCGAGATGAACACTGAAGCTTTCTTT. The full variable domain, its missing parts supplied by reference TRBV5-1 and TRBJ1-1, is KAGVTQTPRYLIKTRGQQVTLSCSPISGHRSVSWYQQTPGQGLQFLFEYFSETQRNKGNFPGRFSGRQFSNSRSEMNVSTLELGDSALYLCASSPTPEMNTEAFFGQGTRLTVV.

This chain joins TRBV6-5 and TRBJ2-7; D could derive from TRBD1 or TRBD2 (5 bases each). Trimming shortened V by 6 bases and J by 2 bases, and 5 bases separated the two germline ends. The germline V gene has CDR1 MNHEY and CDR2 SVGAGI. CDR3 length: 11 amino acids. CDR3 in DNA: TGTGCCAGCAGGGGGGCCTACGAGCAGTACTTC. It encodes CASRGAYEQYF.

This clone has just a few counts. This chain uses TRBV7-3 with TRBJ1-4; 7 bases match TRBD1. V gave up 5 bases and J gave up 0 bases; unmatched junction bases: 3. The CDR3 contains 15 residues. Germline CDR1 SGHTA, CDR2 FQGTGA. CDR3 in DNA: TGTGCCAGCAGCCCCGGGACAGCAACTAATGAAAAACTGTTTTTT. The encoded protein is CASSPGTATNEKLFF.

The CDR3 coding sequence is TGTGCCAGCAGCCTCGGTACCTCTGGAAACACCATATATTTT. Translated: CASSLGTSGNTIYF. V and J are TRBV11-2 and TRBJ1-3, with D unresolved. Trimming shortened V by 5 bases and J by 0 bases, and 8 bases separated the two germline ends. This CDR3 contains 14 residues. Per germline, CDR1 SGHAT and CDR2 FQNNGV.

This clone was seen a single time. The chain has TRBV9 and TRBJ1-3, with D possibly matching TRBD1 (5 bases). Germline V gene lookup returns CDR1 SGDLS and CDR2 YYNGEE. V lost 3 bases and J 3 bases, leaving 22 bases between the germline ends. The CDR3 consists of 18 residues. Here the CDR3 reads CASSARGTASLVGNTIYF. The CDR3, as DNA: TGTGCCAGCAGCGCACGTGGGACGGCAAGCTTGGTTGGAAACACCATATATTTT.

This clone was observed a few times. The CDR3 loop reads CASSSWPGADGYTF. In nucleotides, the CDR3 is TGTGCCAGCAGCTCCTGGCCGGGGGCAGATGGCTACACCTTC. The gene calls are TRBV7-9 and TRBJ1-2, with D possibly TRBD1 on 6 matching bases. CDR3 length equals 14 residues. V lost 4 bases and J lost 6, with 15 bases in between. Germline assignment: CDR1 SEHNR and CDR2 FQNEAQ (reference sequence).

In this sample, this clone turned up once. The chain has TRBV7-9 and TRBJ2-1, with D possibly matching TRBD1 (6 bases). The V gene lost 1 base and the J gene lost 2 bases, with 6 bases spanning the gap. CDR3 length: 14 amino acids. Germline assignment: CDR1 SEHNR and CDR2 FQNEAQ (reference sequence). CDR3 DNA sequence: TGTGCCAGCAGCTTAGGGACAGCCTACAATGAGCAGTTCTTC. It codes for CASSLGTAYNEQFF. Variable domain in full (rest from reference TRBV7-9 and TRBJ2-1): DTGVSQNPRHKITKRGQNVTFRCDPISEHNRLYWYRQTLGQGPEFLTYFQNEAQLEKSRLLSDRFSAERPKGSFSTLEIQRTEQGDSAMYLCASSLGTAYNEQFFGPGTRLTVL.

This rearrangement joins TRBV11-2 to TRBJ2-7, with TRBD2 identical over 8 bases. The CDR3 consists of 17 residues. Germline CDR1 reads SGHAT; CDR2 reads FQNNGV. Trimming removed 0 bases from V and 0 bases from J; junction bases left unmatched: 7. The CDR3: CASSLERTGGPSYEQYF. For the CDR3, the DNA is TGTGCCAGCAGCTTAGAGCGGACGGGAGGGCCCTCCTACGAGCAGTACTTC.

This clone appeared a few times. The rearrangement joins TRBV7-9 to TRBJ2-6; D remains unclear. This CDR3 has 18 amino acids. Trimming cost V 1 base and J 4 bases, with 17 bases left between them. CDR1 is SEHNR and CDR2 is FQNEAQ in the germline V gene (reference sequence). The CDR3 loop is CASSLGRNPSAGANVLTF. DNA of the CDR3: TGTGCCAGCAGCTTAGGCAGAAACCCTAGTGCCGGGGCCAACGTCCTGACTTTC.

V gene TRBV2 combines with J gene TRBJ2-1, with 10 bases that match TRBD1. J was trimmed by 6 bases and V by 6 bases; bases with no gene match: 2. Germline-derived CDR1 and CDR2 are SNHLY and FYNNEI. This CDR3 has 13 amino acids. The CDR3 region is CASRGQGFNEQFF. CDR3 nucleotide sequence: TGTGCCAGCAGGGGACAGGGGTTCAATGAGCAGTTCTTC.

V gene TRBV6-6 combines with J gene TRBJ2-1; 7 bases map to TRBD1. The germline V gene encodes CDR1 MNHNY and CDR2 SVGAGI (reference sequence). Unmatched junction bases numbered 3, after V lost 3 bases and J lost 1 base. This CDR3 is built from 15 residues. DNA for the CDR3: TGTGCCAGCAGTTATACGGGACAGTCCTACAATGAGCAGTTCTTC. As protein: CASSYTGQSYNEQFF.

CDR3: CAWSGYEAANTGELFF. The CDR3 DNA reads TGTGCCTGGAGTGGCTATGAAGCGGCGAACACCGGGGAGCTGTTTTTT. This rearrangement joins TRBV30 to TRBJ2-2, with D perhaps matching TRBD2 (5 bases). Germline-derived CDR1 and CDR2 are GTSNPN and SVGIG (reference sequence). The CDR3 totals 16 residues. Trimming stripped 1 base from V and 0 bases from J, with 12 bases between.

J is TRBJ1-1 and V is TRBV28, with TRBD1 matching 9 bases. This CDR3 region has 11 residues. V shed 4 bases and J 10 bases; nucleotides not matched to a gene: 1. Germline V gives CDR1 MDHEN, CDR2 SYDVKM. CDR3 sequence: CASSSDRGAFF. CDR3 DNA: TGTGCCAGCAGTTCGGACAGGGGAGCTTTCTTT.

This clone was counted a single time. V gene TRBV28 combines with J gene TRBJ2-1, with TRBD2 matching 11 bases. Germline-derived CDR1 and CDR2 are MDHEN and SYDVKM. This CDR3 is 15 amino acids long. The trim removed 5 bases at V and 8 bases at J, leaving 8 bases unmatched. Written as DNA, the CDR3 is TGTGCCAGCAGTGCGCCTAGCGGGAGGTTAGATGAGCAGTTCTTC. Translated, it gives CASSAPSGRLDEQFF.

This chain joins TRBV15 and TRBJ2-7; 8 nucleotides agree with TRBD2. CDR3 length equals 14 residues. Unmatched junction bases numbered 9, after V lost 0 bases and J lost 11 bases. CDR1 and CDR2 from the germline V gene are LNHNV and YYDKDF (reference sequence). In DNA, the CDR3 is TGTGCCACCAGCAGAGATTATATTAAAGCGGGGGAGTACTTC. It yields the protein CATSRDYIKAGEYF.

By sample share, this clone is medium-sized. The genes are TRBV5-4 and TRBJ2-7, with 7 bases fitting TRBD2. From germline, CDR1 is SGHNT and CDR2 YYREEE (reference sequence). V was clipped by 2 bases and J by 2 bases; unmatched bases: 4. The CDR3 covers 14 residues. The CDR3 region has the DNA TGTGCCAGCAGCTTATCACTAGCGACCTACGAGCAGTACTTC. Translation gives CASSLSLATYEQYF.